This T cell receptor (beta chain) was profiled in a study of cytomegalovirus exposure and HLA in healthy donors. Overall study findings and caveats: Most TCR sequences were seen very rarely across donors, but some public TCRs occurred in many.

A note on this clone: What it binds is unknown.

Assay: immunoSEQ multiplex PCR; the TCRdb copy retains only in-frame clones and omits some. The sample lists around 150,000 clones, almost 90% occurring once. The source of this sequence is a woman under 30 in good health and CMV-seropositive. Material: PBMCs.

The CDR3 DNA sequence: TGTGCCATGCGGCAAGCCAGCGGGGGTCAAGAGACCCAGTACTTC. Amino acids: CAMRQASGGQETQYF. The chain carries TRBV2 and TRBJ2-5; 8 bases map to TRBD2. The length of the CDR3 is 15 residues. After removal of 10 bases from V and 2 bases from J, the junction contained 12 bases not matched to a gene. Germline V lookup: CDR1 SNHLY, CDR2 FYNNEI.